Below, 16 T cell receptor beta chains from the same sample are listed, as sequenced in a study of cytomegalovirus exposure and HLA in healthy donors. The PCR used 60 Vbeta and 13 Jbeta primers. Some clones are missing from TCRdb's copy, which holds only in-frame ones; the method was immunoSEQ multiplex PCR. Counted here are about 200,000 clones, roughly 77% occurring once; the ten biggest clones make up around 1.4%. The sample taken for sequencing was PBMCs. The receptors here all came from a woman aged 50 to 60 in good health and CMV-seronegative.

The V and J genes are TRBV4-3 and TRBJ2-7; maybe TRBD2 (6 bases). The germline V gene has CDR1 LGHNA and CDR2 YSLEER. The CDR3 consists of 15 residues. V was clipped by 1 base and J by 4 bases, with 14 bases between them. The CDR3 reads CASSQGVAGSYEQYF. As DNA, the CDR3 is TGCGCCAGCAGCCAAGGGGTGGCGGGGTCGTACGAGCAGTACTTC.

This chain joins TRBV14 and TRBJ1-2; D not resolved. V shed 0 bases and J shed 3 bases, with 8 bases lying between them. The CDR3 has 14 residues. Germline CDR1 is SGHDN and CDR2 is FVKESK. CDR3 DNA sequence: TGTGCCAGCAGCCAAGATCCCAGGTACTATGGCTACACCTTC. Translation: CASSQDPRYYGYTF.

The chain employs TRBV18 and TRBJ2-1, with TRBD2 as a possible D gene (5 bases). V lost 3 bases, J lost 5 bases, and 8 bases lay in between. Germline loops: CDR1 KGHSH, CDR2 LQKENI. This CDR3 is built from 13 residues. The CDR3 region has the DNA TGTGCCAGCTCACCTCCGGGGAACAATGAGCAGTTCTTC. This translates into CASSPPGNNEQFF.

The chain is built from TRBV7-2 and TRBJ1-3, with unresolved D. Trimming left V 5 bases short and J 2 bases short, with 10 bases between. The CDR3 covers 14 residues. Germline V gene lookup returns CDR1 SGHTA and CDR2 FQGNSA. The CDR3 protein is CASSRLTPGNTIYF. As DNA, the CDR3 is TGTGCCAGCAGCCGACTTACGCCTGGAAACACCATATATTTT.

This sequence joins TRBV28 and TRBJ1-5; TRBD1 might be the D (5 bases). This CDR3 region has 13 residues. Trimming cost V 1 base and J 7 bases, with 8 bases left between them. Germline V gene lookup returns CDR1 MDHEN and CDR2 SYDVKM. The CDR3 bases are TGTGCCAGCAGTTTATCAGGGTTCCAGCCCCAGCATTTT. It specifies CASSLSGFQPQHF.

The chain couples TRBV19 to TRBJ1-5; TRBD1 matches at 9 bases. The V gene end was trimmed by 0 bases and the J gene end by 5 bases; junction bases not matched to a gene: 2. The CDR3 runs to 15 residues. CDR1 is LNHDA and CDR2 is SQIVND in the germline V gene (reference sequence). The CDR3 here is CASSIDRDRDQPQHF. The DNA for the CDR3 is TGTGCCAGTAGTATAGATCGGGACAGGGATCAGCCCCAGCATTTT.

With respect to this clone: A read error may account for a junction end that differs from germline. Other DNA sequences in this specimen translate into the identical CDR3. This chain links TRBV9 with TRBJ1-1; 11 positions match TRBD1. Germline CDR1 and CDR2: SGDLS and YYNGEE. This CDR3 is 15 amino acids long. Written as DNA, the CDR3 is TGTGCCAGTAGCGTAGACGGGACAGGGGGCACTGAAGCTTTCTTT. It yields the protein CASSVDGTGGTEAFF.

V usage is TRBV4-1 and J usage is TRBJ2-1, with a weak D call TRBD2 (6 bases). Trimming pared 1 base from V and 0 bases from J, leaving 10 bases between. Germline CDR1 and CDR2: MGHRA and YSYEKL. This CDR3 has 16 residues. The DNA of the CDR3 is TGCGCCAGCAGCCAAGCGGGACTCTACTCCTACAATGAGCAGTTCTTC. Translated, it gives CASSQAGLYSYNEQFF.

The chain has TRBV5-1 and TRBJ1-5; D possibly corresponds to TRBD1 (6 bases). This CDR3 is built from 15 residues. With 4 bases removed from V and 0 bases from J, the gap between germline ends came to 11 bases. The germline CDR1 and CDR2 sequences are SGHRS and YFSETQ. CDR3 residues: CASSLEGVSNQPQHF. In DNA, the CDR3 is TGCGCCAGCAGCCTCGAGGGGGTTAGCAATCAGCCCCAGCATTTT.

The chain combines TRBV18 with TRBJ1-1; 7 bases match TRBD1. The J segment lost 5 bases and the V segment lost 6 bases, leaving 15 bases of the junction unmatched. This CDR3 is built from 16 residues. Germline V CDR1 and CDR2: KGHSH, LQKENI. CDR3 loop: CASSPDLTGQRTEAFF. CDR3 bases: TGTGCCAGCTCCCCCGATCTAACGGGACAGCGAACTGAAGCTTTCTTT.

This chain uses TRBV2 with TRBJ2-1, with D possibly TRBD2 on 10 matching bases. V lost 6 bases and J 14 bases, leaving 35 bases between the germline ends. Looked up from germline, CDR1 is SNHLY and CDR2 is FYNNEI. The length of the CDR3 is 18 residues. The CDR3 region is CASSRGQGRRTSGKKEFF. Written as DNA, the CDR3 is TGTGCCAGCAGCCGAGGACAGGGGAGGCGAACTAGCGGGAAGAAGGAGTTCTTC.

The chain is built from TRBV9 and TRBJ1-1; tentative D call: TRBD1 (5 bases). The V end was cut by 0 bases, the J end by 5 bases, with 11 bases between. Germline V CDR1 and CDR2: SGDLS, YYNGEE. CDR3 length: 14 amino acids. The CDR3, as DNA: TGTGCCAGCAGCGTAGAGGGACTGGGGACTGAAGCTTTCTTT. It encodes CASSVEGLGTEAFF. The full variable domain, completed using reference TRBV9 and TRBJ1-1, is DSGVTQTPKHLITATGQRVTLRCSPRSGDLSVYWYQQSLDQGLQFLIQYYNGEERAKGNILERFSAQQFPDLHSELNLSSLELGDSALYFCASSVEGLGTEAFFGQGTRLTVV.

V gene TRBV5-6 combines with J gene TRBJ2-5; 15 bases fit TRBD2. From germline, CDR1 is SGHDT and CDR2 YYEEEE. The CDR3 runs to 17 residues. With V trimmed by 4 bases and J by 5 bases, 9 bases remained unmatched. This chain's CDR3 is CASSPRTSGRAMETQYF. The CDR3 DNA follows: TGTGCCAGCAGCCCAAGGACTAGCGGGAGGGCCATGGAGACCCAGTACTTC.

The V and J genes are TRBV6-6 and TRBJ1-1; D uncertain. V was pared by 4 bases and J by 1 base, with 4 bases between. The CDR3 has 12 amino acids. Germline lookup yields CDR1 MNHNY and CDR2 SVGAGI (reference sequence). The CDR3 DNA sequence: TGTGCCAGCAGTTTTCAGAACACTGAAGCTTTCTTT. Its translation: CASSFQNTEAFF.

The chain employs TRBV5-6 and TRBJ2-4; possible D gene TRBD1, 7 bases. This CDR3 contains 15 residues. The germline V and J ends were trimmed by 1 base and 5 bases, with 13 bases remaining between them. Germline CDR1 reads SGHDT; CDR2 reads YYEEEE. The CDR3 is CASSLQGGVQNIQYF. In DNA, the CDR3 is TGTGCCAGCAGCTTGCAGGGGGGTGTGCAAAACATTCAGTACTTC.

V and J are TRBV29-1 and TRBJ1-4, with 7 bases that match TRBD1. Germline trimming cut 3 bases from V and 8 bases from J; bases unmatched to any gene: 9. This CDR3 spans 14 amino acids. CDR1 and CDR2 (germline): SQVTM, ANQGSEA. In nucleotides, the CDR3 is TGCAGCGTTGAGTTGGGACAGCGAGGCGAAAAACTGTTTTTT. It codes for CSVELGQRGEKLFF. Full variable domain (outside the CDR3, taken from reference TRBV29-1 and TRBJ1-4): SAVISQKPSRDICQRGTSLTIQCQVDSQVTMMFWYRQQPGQSLTLIATANQGSEATYESGFVIDKFPISRPNLTFSTLTVSNMSPEDSSIYLCSVELGQRGEKLFFGSGTQLSVL.